The count of the clone carrying this TCR beta chain is one. Method: immunoSEQ multiplex PCR; TCRdb's copy keeps in-frame clones and lacks some. Of over a million clones in the sample, roughly 96% are singletons; the top ten hold roughly 1.2%. The sample originates from a study of shared clonotypes between healthy human individuals. CDR3 length: 18 amino acids. V lost 3 bases, J lost 9 bases, and 15 bases stayed unmatched. In germline, CDR1 is SGDLS, CDR2 YYNGEE. This receptor was identified in a man aged 30-40 years in good health. The genes are TRBV9 and TRBJ2-1; 13 bases are shared with TRBD2. The sample comprised naive CD4+ T cells sorted from blood. Subset indicated: CD45RA+ positively selected. CDR3 loop: CASSARTSGSTPNIEQFF. The CDR3 DNA sequence: TGTGCCAGCAGCGCCCGGACTAGCGGGAGCACTCCCAATATTGAGCAGTTCTTC. Looking up the rest from reference TRBV9 and TRBJ2-1 gives the full variable domain: DSGVTQTPKHLITATGQRVTLRCSPRSGDLSVYWYQQSLDQGLQFLIQYYNGEERAKGNILERFSAQQFPDLHSELNLSSLELGDSALYFCASSARTSGSTPNIEQFFGPGTRLTVL.